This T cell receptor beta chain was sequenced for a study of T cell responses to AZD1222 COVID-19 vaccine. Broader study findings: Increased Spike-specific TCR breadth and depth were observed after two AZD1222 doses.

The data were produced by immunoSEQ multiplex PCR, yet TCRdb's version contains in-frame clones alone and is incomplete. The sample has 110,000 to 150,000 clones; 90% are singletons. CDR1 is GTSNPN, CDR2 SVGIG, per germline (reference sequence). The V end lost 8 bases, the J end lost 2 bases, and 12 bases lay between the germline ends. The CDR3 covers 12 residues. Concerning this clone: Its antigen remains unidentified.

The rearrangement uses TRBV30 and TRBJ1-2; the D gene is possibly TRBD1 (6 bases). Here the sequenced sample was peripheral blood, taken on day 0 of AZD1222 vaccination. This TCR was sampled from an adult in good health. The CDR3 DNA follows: TGTGCCGTTAGGGGGGACAACTATGGCTACACCTTC. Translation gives CAVRGDNYGYTF.